This T cell receptor beta chain was identified in a study of cytomegalovirus exposure and HLA in healthy donors. Turning to the study itself: The 120 validation repertoires were produced on the same platform as the roughly 700 repertoires of the first cohort. This was reported in a later analysis. General study results and limits: There were a few CMV-associated chains whose specificity for CMV antigens was confirmed in vitro.

A word on this clone: What it binds is unknown.

Assay used: immunoSEQ multiplex PCR; TCRdb lists only in-frame clones, some missing. The sample contains about 110,000 clones, approximately 85% of which appear only once. The donors were in the approximately 120-subject validation cohort, distinct from the approximately 670-subject first cohort. The sequence derives from a woman aged 18-29 years in good health and CMV-seronegative. The sample taken for sequencing was PBMCs.

The CDR3 protein is CASSLSQRALGEQYF. The CDR3 DNA is TGTGCCAGCAGTTTATCCCAGCGGGCTCTGGGGGAGCAGTACTTC. The chain uses TRBV28 and TRBJ2-7; maybe TRBD2 (6 bases). CDR3 size: 15 residues. V was clipped by 1 base and J by 7 bases, with 17 bases between them. Per germline, CDR1 MDHEN and CDR2 SYDVKM. Full variable domain (missing parts from reference TRBV28 and TRBJ2-7): DVKVTQSSRYLVKRTGEKVFLECVQDMDHENMFWYRQDPGLGLRLIYFSYDVKMKEKGDIPEGYSVSREKKERFSLILESASTNQTSMYLCASSLSQRALGEQYFGPGTRLTVT.